These 4 T cell receptor beta chains came from one sample sequenced in a study of cytomegalovirus exposure and HLA in healthy donors. The PCR used 60 Vbeta and 13 Jbeta primers. This table comes from immunoSEQ multiplex PCR, and its TCRdb copy is limited to in-frame clones, with some not included. The data hold 250,000 to 350,000 clones, with roughly 88% observed a single time. The material sequenced was PBMCs. These receptors originate from a man aged 35-49 years in good health and CMV-seropositive.

This clone was detected once. This chain links TRBV11-3 with TRBJ2-5; D may be TRBD2 (6 bases). The CDR3 is 13 amino acids. V lost 4 bases, J lost 5 bases, and 11 bases lay in between. Looked up from germline, CDR1 is SGHNT and CDR2 is YENEEA. Here the CDR3 reads CASSSRAGETQYF. The DNA for the CDR3 is TGTGCCAGCAGCTCGCGGGCGGGGGAGACCCAGTACTTC.

The count of this clone is one. The chain combines TRBV11-2 with TRBJ2-7, with D tentatively TRBD2 (5 bases). The V end lost 0 bases, the J end lost 5 bases, and 17 bases lay between the germline ends. This CDR3 is built from 16 residues. Per germline, CDR1 SGHAT and CDR2 FQNNGV. The CDR3: CASSLDLGYGVHEQYF. CDR3 sequence (DNA): TGTGCCAGCAGCTTAGATTTAGGTTACGGGGTACACGAGCAGTACTTC.

The gene calls are TRBV28 and TRBJ2-2, with 7 bases identical to TRBD1. This CDR3 has 14 residues. CDR1 and CDR2 from the germline V gene are MDHEN and SYDVKM. V shed 6 bases and J 3 bases; nucleotides not matched to a gene: 4. The CDR3 region is CASRLQGYTGELFF. Written as DNA, the CDR3 is TGTGCCAGCAGATTACAGGGGTACACCGGGGAGCTGTTTTTT.

The rearrangement uses TRBV9 and TRBJ2-3, with 9 nucleotides matching TRBD1. Germline trimming cut 6 bases from V and 3 bases from J; bases unmatched to any gene: 5. Germline assignment: CDR1 SGDLS and CDR2 YYNGEE. The CDR3 is 14 amino acids. This CDR3 is CASTPGQGTDTQYF. CDR3 nucleotide sequence: TGTGCCAGCACGCCGGGACAGGGAACAGATACGCAGTATTTT.